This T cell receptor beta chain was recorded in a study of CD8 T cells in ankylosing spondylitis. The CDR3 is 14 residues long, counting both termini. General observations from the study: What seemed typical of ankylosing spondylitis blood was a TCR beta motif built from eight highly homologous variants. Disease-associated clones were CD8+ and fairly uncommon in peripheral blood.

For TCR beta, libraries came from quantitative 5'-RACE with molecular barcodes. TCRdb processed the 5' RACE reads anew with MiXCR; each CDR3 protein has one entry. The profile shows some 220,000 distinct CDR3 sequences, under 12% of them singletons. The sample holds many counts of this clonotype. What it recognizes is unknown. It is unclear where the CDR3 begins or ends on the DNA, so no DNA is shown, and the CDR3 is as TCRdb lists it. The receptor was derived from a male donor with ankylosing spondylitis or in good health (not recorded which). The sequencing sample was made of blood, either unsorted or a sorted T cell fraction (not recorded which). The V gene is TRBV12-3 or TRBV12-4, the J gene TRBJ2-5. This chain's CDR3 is CASSSAPGPETQYF.